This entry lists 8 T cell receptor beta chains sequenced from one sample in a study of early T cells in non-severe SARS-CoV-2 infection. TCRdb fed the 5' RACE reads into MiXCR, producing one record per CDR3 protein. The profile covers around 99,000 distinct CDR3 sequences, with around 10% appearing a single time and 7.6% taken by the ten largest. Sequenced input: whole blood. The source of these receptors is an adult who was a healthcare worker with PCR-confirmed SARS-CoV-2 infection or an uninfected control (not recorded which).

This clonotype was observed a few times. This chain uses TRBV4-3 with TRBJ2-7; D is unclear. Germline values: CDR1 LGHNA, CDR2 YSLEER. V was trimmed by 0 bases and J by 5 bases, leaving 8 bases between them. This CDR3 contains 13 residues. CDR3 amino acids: CASSQDVGDEQYF. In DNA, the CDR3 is TGCGCCAGCAGCCAAGATGTTGGGGACGAGCAGTACTTC.

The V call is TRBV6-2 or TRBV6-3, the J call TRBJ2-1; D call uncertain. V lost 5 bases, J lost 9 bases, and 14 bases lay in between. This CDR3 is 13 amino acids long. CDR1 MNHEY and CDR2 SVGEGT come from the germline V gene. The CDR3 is CASSPLFVVEQFF. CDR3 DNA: TGTGCCAGCAGTCCCCTTTTTGTGGTTGAGCAGTTCTTC.

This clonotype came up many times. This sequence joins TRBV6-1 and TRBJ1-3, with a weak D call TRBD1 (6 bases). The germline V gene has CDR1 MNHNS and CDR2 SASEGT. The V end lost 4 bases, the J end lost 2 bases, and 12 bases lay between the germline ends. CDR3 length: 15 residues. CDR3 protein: CASSVTGFAGNTIYF. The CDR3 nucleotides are TGTGCCAGCAGTGTCACAGGGTTTGCTGGAAACACCATATATTTT.

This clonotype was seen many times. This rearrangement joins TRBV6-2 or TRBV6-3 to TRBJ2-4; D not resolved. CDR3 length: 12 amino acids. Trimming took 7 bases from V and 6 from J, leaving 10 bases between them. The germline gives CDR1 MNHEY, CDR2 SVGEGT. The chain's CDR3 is CASNDPPNIQYF. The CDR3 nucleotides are TGTGCCAGCAATGATCCCCCAAACATTCAGTACTTC.

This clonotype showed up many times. The CDR3 here is CASSLMGQLTDTQYF. CDR3 DNA sequence: TGCGCCAGCAGCTTGATGGGTCAACTCACAGATACGCAGTATTTT. The chain employs TRBV5-1 and TRBJ2-3; D gene unclear. This CDR3 spans 15 amino acids. Germline CDR1 is SGHRS and CDR2 is YFSETQ. V was clipped by 1 base and J by 2 bases, with 11 bases between them.

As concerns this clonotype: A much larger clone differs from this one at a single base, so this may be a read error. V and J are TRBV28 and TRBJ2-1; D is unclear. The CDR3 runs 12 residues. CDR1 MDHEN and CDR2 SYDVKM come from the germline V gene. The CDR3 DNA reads TGTGCCAGCATTTCTCGTTACAAAGAGCAGTTCTTC. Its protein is CASISRYKEQFF.

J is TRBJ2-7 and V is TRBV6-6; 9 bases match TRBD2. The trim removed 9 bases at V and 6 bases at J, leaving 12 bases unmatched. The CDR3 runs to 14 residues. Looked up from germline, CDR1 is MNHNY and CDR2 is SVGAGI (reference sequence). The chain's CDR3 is CASSGGRANAEQYF. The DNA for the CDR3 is TGTGCCAGTAGTGGCGGGAGGGCTAATGCCGAGCAGTACTTC.

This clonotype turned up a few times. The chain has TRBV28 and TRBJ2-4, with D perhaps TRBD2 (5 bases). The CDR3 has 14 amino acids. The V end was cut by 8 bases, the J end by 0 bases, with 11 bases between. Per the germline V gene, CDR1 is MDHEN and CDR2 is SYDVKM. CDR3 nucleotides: TGTGCCAGCCCGGACGGACTAGCCAAAAACATTCAGTACTTC. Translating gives CASPDGLAKNIQYF.